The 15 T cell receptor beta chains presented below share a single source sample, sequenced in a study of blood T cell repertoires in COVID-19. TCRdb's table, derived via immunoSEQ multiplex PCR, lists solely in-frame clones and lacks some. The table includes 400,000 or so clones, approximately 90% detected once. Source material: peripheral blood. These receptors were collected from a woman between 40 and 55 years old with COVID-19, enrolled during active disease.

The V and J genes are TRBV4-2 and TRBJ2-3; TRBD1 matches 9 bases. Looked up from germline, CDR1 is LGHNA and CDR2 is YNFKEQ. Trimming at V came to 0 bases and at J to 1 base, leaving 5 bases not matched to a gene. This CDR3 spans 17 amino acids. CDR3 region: CASSQDRTGARTDTQYF. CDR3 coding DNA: TGTGCCAGCAGCCAAGATAGGACAGGGGCACGCACAGATACGCAGTATTTT.

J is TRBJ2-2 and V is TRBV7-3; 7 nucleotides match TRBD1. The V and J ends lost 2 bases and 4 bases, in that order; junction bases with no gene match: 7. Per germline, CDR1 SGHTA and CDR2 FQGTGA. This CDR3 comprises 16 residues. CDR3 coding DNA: TGTGCCAGCAGCTTACGTCGACAGGGATCCACCGGGGAGCTGTTTTTT. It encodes CASSLRRQGSTGELFF.

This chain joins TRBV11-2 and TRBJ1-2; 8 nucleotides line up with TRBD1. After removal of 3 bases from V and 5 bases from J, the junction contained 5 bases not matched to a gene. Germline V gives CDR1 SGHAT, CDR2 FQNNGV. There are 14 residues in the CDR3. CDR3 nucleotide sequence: TGTGCCAGCAGCTTTACAGGGGGGGGATATGGCTACACCTTC. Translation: CASSFTGGGYGYTF.

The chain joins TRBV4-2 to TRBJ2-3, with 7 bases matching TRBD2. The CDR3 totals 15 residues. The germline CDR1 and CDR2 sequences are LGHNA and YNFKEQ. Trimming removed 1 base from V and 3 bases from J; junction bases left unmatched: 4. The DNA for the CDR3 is TGTGCCAGCAGCCAAGGACTAGCACCGACAGATACGCAGTATTTT. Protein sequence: CASSQGLAPTDTQYF.

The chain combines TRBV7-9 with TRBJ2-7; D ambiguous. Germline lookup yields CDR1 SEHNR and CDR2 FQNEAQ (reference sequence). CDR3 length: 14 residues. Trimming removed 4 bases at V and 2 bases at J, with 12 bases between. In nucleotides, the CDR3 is TGTGCCAGCAGCTCCTATGCCTCAACCTACGAGCAGTACTTC. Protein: CASSSYASTYEQYF.

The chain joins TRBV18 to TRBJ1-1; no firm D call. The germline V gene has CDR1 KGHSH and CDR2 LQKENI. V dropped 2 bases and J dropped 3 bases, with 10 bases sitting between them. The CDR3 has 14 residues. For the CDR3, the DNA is TGTGCCAGCTCACCAACGGCGGGAGACACTGAAGCTTTCTTT. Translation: CASSPTAGDTEAFF.

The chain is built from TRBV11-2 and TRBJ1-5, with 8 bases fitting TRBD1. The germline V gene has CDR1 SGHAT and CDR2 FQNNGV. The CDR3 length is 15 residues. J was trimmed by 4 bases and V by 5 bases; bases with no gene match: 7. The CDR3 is CASSEGTGQNQPQHF. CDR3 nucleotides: TGTGCCAGCAGCGAAGGGACAGGCCAAAATCAGCCCCAGCATTTT.

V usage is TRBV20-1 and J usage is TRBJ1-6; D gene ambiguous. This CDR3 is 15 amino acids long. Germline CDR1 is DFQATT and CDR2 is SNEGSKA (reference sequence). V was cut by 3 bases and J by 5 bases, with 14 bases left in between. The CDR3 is CSASVGSNNNSPLHF. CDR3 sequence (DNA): TGCAGTGCTAGTGTAGGGAGTAACAATAATTCACCCCTCCACTTT.

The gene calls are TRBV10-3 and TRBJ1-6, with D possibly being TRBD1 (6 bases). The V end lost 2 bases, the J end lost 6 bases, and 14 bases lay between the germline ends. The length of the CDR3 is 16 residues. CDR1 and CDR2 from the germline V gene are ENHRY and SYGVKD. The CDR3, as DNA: TGTGCCATCAGTGAGGTGGGGGCCGGTAGTAATTCACCCCTCCACTTT. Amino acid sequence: CAISEVGAGSNSPLHF.

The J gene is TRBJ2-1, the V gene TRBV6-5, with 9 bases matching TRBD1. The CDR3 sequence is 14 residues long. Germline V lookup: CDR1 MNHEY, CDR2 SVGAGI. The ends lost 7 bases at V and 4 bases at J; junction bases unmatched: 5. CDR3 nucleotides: TGTGCCAGCAAGGGGGGGACAGGGTACAATGAGCAGTTCTTC. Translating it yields CASKGGTGYNEQFF.

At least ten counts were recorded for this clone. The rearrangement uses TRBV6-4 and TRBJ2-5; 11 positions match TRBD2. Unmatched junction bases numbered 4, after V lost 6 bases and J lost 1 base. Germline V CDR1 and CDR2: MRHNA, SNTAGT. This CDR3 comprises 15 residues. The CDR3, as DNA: TGTGCCAGCAGCCGGACTAGCGGGTCCCAAGAGACCCAGTACTTC. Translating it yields CASSRTSGSQETQYF.

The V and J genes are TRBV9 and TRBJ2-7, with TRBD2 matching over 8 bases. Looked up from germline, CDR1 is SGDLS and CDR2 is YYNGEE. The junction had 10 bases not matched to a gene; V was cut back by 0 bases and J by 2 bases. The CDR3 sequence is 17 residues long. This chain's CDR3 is CASSVVPTSGATYEQYF. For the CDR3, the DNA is TGTGCCAGCAGCGTAGTACCTACTAGCGGCGCCACCTACGAGCAGTACTTC.

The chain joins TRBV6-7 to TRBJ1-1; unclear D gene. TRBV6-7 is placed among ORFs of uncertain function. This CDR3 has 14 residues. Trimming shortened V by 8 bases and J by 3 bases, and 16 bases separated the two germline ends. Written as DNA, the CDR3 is TGTGCCAGCTATAAATATCCTAATGACACTGAAGCTTTCTTT. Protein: CASYKYPNDTEAFF.

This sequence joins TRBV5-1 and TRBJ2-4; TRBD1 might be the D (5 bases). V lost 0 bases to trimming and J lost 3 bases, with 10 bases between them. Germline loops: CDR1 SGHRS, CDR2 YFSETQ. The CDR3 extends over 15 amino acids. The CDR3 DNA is TGCGCCAGCAGCTTGGCAGGGCCCGACAAAAACATTCAGTACTTC. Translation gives CASSLAGPDKNIQYF.

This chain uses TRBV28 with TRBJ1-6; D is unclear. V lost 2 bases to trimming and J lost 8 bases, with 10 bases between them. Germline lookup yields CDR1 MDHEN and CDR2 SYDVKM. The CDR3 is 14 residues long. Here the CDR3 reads CASSLARNHSPLHF. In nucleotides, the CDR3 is TGTGCCAGCAGTTTAGCCAGGAACCATTCACCCCTCCACTTT.